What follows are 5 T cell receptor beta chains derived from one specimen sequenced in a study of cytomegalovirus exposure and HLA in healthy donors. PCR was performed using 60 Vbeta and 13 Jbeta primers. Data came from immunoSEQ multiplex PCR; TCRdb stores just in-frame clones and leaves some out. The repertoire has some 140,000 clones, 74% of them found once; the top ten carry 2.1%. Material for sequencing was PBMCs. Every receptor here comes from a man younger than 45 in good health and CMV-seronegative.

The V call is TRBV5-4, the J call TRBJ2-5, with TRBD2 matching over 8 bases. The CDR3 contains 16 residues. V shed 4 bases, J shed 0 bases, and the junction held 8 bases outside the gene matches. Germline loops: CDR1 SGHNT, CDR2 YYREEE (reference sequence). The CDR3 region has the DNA TGTGCCAGCAGCGTATTTAGCGGGGCATACCAAGAGACCCAGTACTTC. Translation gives CASSVFSGAYQETQYF.

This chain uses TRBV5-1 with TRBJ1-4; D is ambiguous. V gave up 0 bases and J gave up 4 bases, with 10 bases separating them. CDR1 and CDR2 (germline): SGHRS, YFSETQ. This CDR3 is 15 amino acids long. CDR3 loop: CASSLDSLDNEKLFF. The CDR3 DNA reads TGCGCCAGCAGCTTGGACAGTTTGGATAATGAAAAACTGTTTTTT.

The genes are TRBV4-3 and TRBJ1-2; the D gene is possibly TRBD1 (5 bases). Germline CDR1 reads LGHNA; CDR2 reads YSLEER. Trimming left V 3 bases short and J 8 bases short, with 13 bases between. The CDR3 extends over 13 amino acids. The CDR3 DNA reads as TGCGCCAGCAGCCAGGAGGAGGGGCCCGGCTACACCTTC. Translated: CASSQEEGPGYTF.

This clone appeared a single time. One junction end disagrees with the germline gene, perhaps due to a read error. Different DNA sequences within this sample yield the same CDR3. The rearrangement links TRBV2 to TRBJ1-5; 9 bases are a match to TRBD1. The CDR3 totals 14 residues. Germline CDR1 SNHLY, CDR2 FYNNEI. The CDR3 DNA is TGTGCCAGCAGCCGGACAGGGGAGAATCAGCCCCAGAATTTT. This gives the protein CASSRTGENQPQNF.

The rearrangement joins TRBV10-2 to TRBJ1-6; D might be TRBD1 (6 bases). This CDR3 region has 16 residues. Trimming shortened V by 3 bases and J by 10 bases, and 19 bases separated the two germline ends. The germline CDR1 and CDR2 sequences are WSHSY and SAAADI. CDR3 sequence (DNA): TGCGCCAGCAGTGACGGCAGGGGATTTTCGGTGTCACCCCTCCACTTT. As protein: CASSDGRGFSVSPLHF.